These 23 T cell receptor beta chains were sequenced from one sample in a study of T cell repertoires in cytomegalovirus infection. TCRdb recomputed calls from the reads with MiXCR, one row per CDR3 protein. The sample comprises approximately 770,000 distinct CDR3 sequences, almost 30% of which are singletons, and around 14% rests with the top ten. Their specific antigens are unknown. Sequences were derived from cultured CD8+ T cells from PBMCs, sampled from culture after CMV antigen stimulation. All receptors come from a human donor in good health (CMV status not recorded). Some clones in this sample may be carry-over from other donors' samples.

This clonotype has a handful of counts. The rearrangement uses TRBV6-1 and TRBJ1-6, with D possibly being TRBD1 (6 bases). From germline, CDR1 is MNHNS and CDR2 SASEGT. CDR3 size: 18 residues. V dropped 3 bases and J dropped 4 bases, with 19 bases sitting between them. The CDR3 reads CASSEDSPTTFYNSPLHF. The CDR3 DNA reads TGTGCCAGCAGTGAGGACAGCCCCACGACTTTTTATAATTCACCCCTCCACTTT.

This clonotype has a handful of counts. The gene calls are TRBV27 and TRBJ2-1; D is unresolved. Trimming cost V 0 bases and J 4 bases, with 10 bases left between them. The CDR3 contains 15 residues. Looked up from germline, CDR1 is MNHEY and CDR2 is SMNVEV (reference sequence). CDR3 loop: CASSLSKGFYNEQFF. The CDR3 region has the DNA TGTGCCAGCAGTTTATCGAAAGGGTTTTACAATGAGCAGTTCTTC.

V is TRBV4-1 and J is TRBJ1-5; weak D call: TRBD1 (6 bases). The CDR3 totals 18 residues. Trimming took 4 bases from V and 2 from J, leaving 21 bases between them. The V gene's germline CDR1 is MGHRA and CDR2 YSYEKL. The CDR3: CASSPSLQGRGRNQPQHF. DNA of the CDR3: TGCGCCAGCAGCCCGTCTCTCCAGGGGCGCGGGCGCAATCAGCCCCAGCATTTT.

V and J are TRBV29-1 and TRBJ2-5; D is possibly TRBD1 (6 bases). The CDR3 contains 12 residues. The germline V gene has CDR1 SQVTM and CDR2 ANQGSEA. Here the CDR3 DNA reads TGCACCTCGGTGGGGGCGGAAGAGACCCAGTACTTC. Translation gives CTSVGAEETQYF.

In this sample, this clonotype turned up many times. The chain couples TRBV7-8 to TRBJ1-6; a weak D match, TRBD1 (5 bases). V shed 7 bases and J shed 4 bases, with 14 bases lying between them. The germline V gene encodes CDR1 SGHVS and CDR2 FQNEAQ. The CDR3 sequence is 15 residues long. The CDR3 sequence: CASTQAGSYNSPLHF. In DNA form, the CDR3 reads TGTGCCAGCACCCAGGCAGGGTCTTATAATTCACCCCTCCACTTT.

This clonotype was detected a few times. V is TRBV6-8 and J is TRBJ1-2; 9 bases align to TRBD1. V gave up 7 bases and J gave up 12 bases; unmatched junction bases: 12. Germline CDR1 reads MNHGY; CDR2 reads SAAAGT. There are 13 residues in the CDR3. CDR3 nucleotides: TGTGCCAGCACGAGGGACAGGGCTGCCGGCAACACCTTC. Translated: CASTRDRAAGNTF.

In its sample, this clonotype was seen once. The J gene is TRBJ2-2, the V gene TRBV15; D not resolved. The CDR3 is 16 amino acids. Germline CDR1 reads LNHNV; CDR2 reads YYDKDF (reference sequence). The V gene lost 7 bases and the J gene lost 5 bases, with 20 bases spanning the gap. The CDR3 loop is CATNPGSNSLTGELFF. The CDR3 DNA follows: TGTGCCACCAACCCCGGGTCCAACTCTCTTACCGGGGAGCTGTTTTTT.

This clonotype has a count of ten or more. The J gene is TRBJ2-1, the V gene TRBV10-3, with TRBD2 matching over 11 bases. Germline values: CDR1 ENHRY, CDR2 SYGVKD. With 3 bases clipped from V and 6 bases from J, the junction kept 7 bases outside the gene matches. This CDR3 comprises 16 residues. Here the CDR3 DNA reads TGTGCCATCAGTGAAACCACTAGCGGGGGAGTCAATGAGCAGTTCTTC. This translates into CAISETTSGGVNEQFF.

This clonotype was recorded at least ten times. The genes are TRBV12-3 or TRBV12-4 and TRBJ1-2; maybe TRBD1 (6 bases). V was cut by 3 bases and J by 0 bases, with 8 bases left in between. CDR3 length: 14 residues. The CDR3 DNA reads TGTGCCAGCAGTTTGACAGGCACTAACTATGGCTACACCTTC. Amino acid sequence: CASSLTGTNYGYTF.

This clonotype was counted only a few times. V is TRBV15 and J is TRBJ1-2; 8 positions agree with TRBD1. The length of the CDR3 is 16 residues. Germline values: CDR1 LNHNV, CDR2 YYDKDF (reference sequence). The trim removed 3 bases at V and 4 bases at J, leaving 10 bases unmatched. The CDR3 protein is CATSSEAGQGFYGYTF. The CDR3 DNA sequence: TGTGCCACCAGCAGTGAAGCAGGACAGGGTTTCTATGGCTACACCTTC.

This clonotype occurred a few times. The chain recombines TRBV12-3 or TRBV12-4 with TRBJ1-4, with D maybe TRBD1 (6 bases). There are 13 residues in the CDR3. The V end was cut by 5 bases, the J end by 15 bases, with 19 bases between. The CDR3 protein is CASSLEQGKRVFF. Written as DNA, the CDR3 is TGTGCCAGCAGTCTGGAACAGGGAAAAAGGGTGTTTTTT.

The chain couples TRBV7-9 to TRBJ2-1; TRBD1 aligns across 8 bases. Germline V gives CDR1 SEHNR, CDR2 FQNEAQ (reference sequence). The CDR3 spans 18 residues. With V trimmed by 5 bases and J by 3 bases, 15 bases remained unmatched. CDR3 in DNA: TGTGCCAGCAGCCACCCAATCTCCGGGACAGGATACTACAATGAGCAGTTCTTC. Translating gives CASSHPISGTGYYNEQFF.

The chain couples TRBV29-1 to TRBJ2-7, with D perhaps matching TRBD2 (6 bases). The CDR3 totals 14 residues. Germline lookup yields CDR1 SQVTM and CDR2 ANQGSEA. V gave up 6 bases and J gave up 0 bases, with 15 bases separating them. In DNA form, the CDR3 reads TGCAGCGTCAGAGGAGGGTTCTCCTCCTACGAGCAGTACTTC. Amino acids: CSVRGGFSSYEQYF.

J is TRBJ2-7 and V is TRBV27; D is unclear. CDR1 is MNHEY, CDR2 SMNVEV, per germline (reference sequence). The CDR3 is made up of 15 amino acids. Trimming pared 2 bases from V and 4 bases from J, leaving 15 bases between. CDR3: CASSLRLPPSYEQYF. CDR3 nucleotide sequence: TGTGCCAGCAGTTTAAGGCTCCCCCCCTCGTACGAGCAGTACTTC.

CDR3 sequence: CASSYHGTGGSYGYTF. DNA of the CDR3: TGTGCCAGCAGTTACCACGGGACAGGGGGAAGCTATGGCTACACCTTC. The gene calls are TRBV6-5 and TRBJ1-2; TRBD1 matches 11 bases. The germline V gene has CDR1 MNHEY and CDR2 SVGAGI. Trimming removed 2 bases from V and 4 bases from J; junction bases left unmatched: 6. This CDR3 region has 16 residues.

The CDR3 loop reads CASSNGDGAQPQHF. As DNA, the CDR3 is TGTGCCAGCAGCAATGGAGATGGGGCTCAGCCCCAGCATTTT. The chain is built from TRBV5-6 and TRBJ1-5; tentative D call: TRBD1 (5 bases). Germline assignment: CDR1 SGHDT and CDR2 YYEEEE. This CDR3 has 14 amino acids. The germline V and J ends were trimmed by 4 bases and 6 bases, with 14 bases remaining between them.

This clonotype turned up a few times. The CDR3 sequence is CASSPPKGGYTF. The CDR3 DNA follows: TGTGCCAGCAGCCCCCCCAAGGGAGGCTACACCTTC. The rearrangement uses TRBV7-9 and TRBJ1-2; D call uncertain. The CDR3 is made up of 12 amino acids. CDR1 SEHNR and CDR2 FQNEAQ come from the germline V gene (reference sequence). Deletions cut 5 bases from V and 8 bases from J, with 12 bases between. Full variable domain (rest looked up from reference TRBV7-9 and TRBJ1-2): DTGVSQNPRHKITKRGQNVTFRCDPISEHNRLYWYRQTLGQGPEFLTYFQNEAQLEKSRLLSDRFSAERPKGSFSTLEIQRTEQGDSAMYLCASSPPKGGYTFGSGTRLTVV.

This chain joins TRBV2 and TRBJ2-3; no firm D call. CDR1 is SNHLY, CDR2 FYNNEI, per germline. This CDR3 spans 14 amino acids. V lost 10 bases to trimming and J lost 3 bases, with 17 bases between them. The CDR3 sequence is CATLSSWSTDTQYF. The CDR3 DNA follows: TGTGCCACCCTAAGCAGTTGGTCGACAGATACGCAGTATTTT.

This clonotype was detected many times. The CDR3 DNA sequence: TGTGCCGGGGGACACGGACTCGAGGGTGAGCAGTTCTTC. It is translated as CAGGHGLEGEQFF. The chain is built from TRBV7-2 and TRBJ2-1, with D possibly being TRBD1 (6 bases). V lost 11 bases, J lost 9 bases, and 20 bases lay in between. The germline gives CDR1 SGHTA, CDR2 FQGNSA. The CDR3 runs to 13 residues. Looking up the rest from reference TRBV7-2 and TRBJ2-1 gives the full variable domain: GAGVSQSPSNKVTEKGKDVELRCDPISGHTALYWYRQSLGQGLEFLIYFQGNSAPDKSGLPSDRFSAERTGGSVSTLTIQRTQQEDSAVYLCAGGHGLEGEQFFGPGTRLTVL.

The V gene is TRBV13, the J gene TRBJ2-1, with 10 bases matching TRBD2. Germline V lookup: CDR1 PRHDT, CDR2 FYEKMQ (reference sequence). This CDR3 has 16 residues. The trim removed 4 bases at V and 3 bases at J, leaving 6 bases unmatched. The CDR3 spells CASSSSTSGVYNEQFF. CDR3 nucleotides: TGTGCCAGCAGCTCTTCCACTAGCGGGGTCTACAATGAGCAGTTCTTC.

The chain recombines TRBV12-3 or TRBV12-4 with TRBJ1-1; the D is unclear. This CDR3 is built from 11 residues. The V gene lost 6 bases and the J gene lost 7 bases, with 9 bases spanning the gap. CDR3 amino acids: CASSPAGEAFF. In nucleotides, the CDR3 is TGTGCCAGCAGCCCCGCAGGTGAAGCTTTCTTT.

The chain has TRBV19 and TRBJ1-1; unclear D gene. The V end lost 7 bases, the J end lost 4 bases, and 13 bases lay between the germline ends. The CDR3 covers 13 residues. Germline V gene lookup returns CDR1 LNHDA and CDR2 SQIVND (reference sequence). This chain's CDR3 is CASTQDAGTEAFF. Here the CDR3 DNA reads TGTGCCAGTACCCAGGACGCTGGCACTGAAGCTTTCTTT. The entire variable domain, with the rest obtained from reference TRBV19 and TRBJ1-1, is as follows: DGGITQSPKYLFRKEGQNVTLSCEQNLNHDAMYWYRQDPGQGLRLIYYSQIVNDFQKGDIAEGYSVSREKKESFPLTVTSAQKNPTAFYLCASTQDAGTEAFFGQGTRLTVV.

The chain combines TRBV7-9 with TRBJ2-1; no definite D call. Trimming stripped 6 bases from V and 5 bases from J, with 5 bases between. CDR1 SEHNR and CDR2 FQNEAQ come from the germline V gene (reference sequence). The CDR3 runs to 11 residues. CDR3 protein: CASRLDNEQFF. In DNA form, the CDR3 reads TGTGCCAGCAGACTGGACAATGAGCAGTTCTTC.